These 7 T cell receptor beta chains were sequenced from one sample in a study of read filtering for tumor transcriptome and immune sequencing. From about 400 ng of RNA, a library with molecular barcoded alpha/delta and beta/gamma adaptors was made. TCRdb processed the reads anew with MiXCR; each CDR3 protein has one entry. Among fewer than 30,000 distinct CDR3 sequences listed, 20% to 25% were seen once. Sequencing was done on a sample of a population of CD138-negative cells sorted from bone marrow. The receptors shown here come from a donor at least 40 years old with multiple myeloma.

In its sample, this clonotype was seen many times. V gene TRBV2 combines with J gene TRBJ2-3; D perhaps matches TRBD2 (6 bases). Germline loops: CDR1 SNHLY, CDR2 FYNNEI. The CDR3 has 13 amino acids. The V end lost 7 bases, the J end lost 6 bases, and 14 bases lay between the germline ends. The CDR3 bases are TGTGCCAGCATAAGCCGGCGGGGTGATACGCAGTATTTT. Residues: CASISRRGDTQYF.

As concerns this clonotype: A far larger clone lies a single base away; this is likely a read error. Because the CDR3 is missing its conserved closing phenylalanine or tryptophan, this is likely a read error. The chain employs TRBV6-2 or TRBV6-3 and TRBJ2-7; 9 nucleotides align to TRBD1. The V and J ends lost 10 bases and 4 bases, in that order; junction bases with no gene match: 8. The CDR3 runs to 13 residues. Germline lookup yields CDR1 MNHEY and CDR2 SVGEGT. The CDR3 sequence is CATTGTGIYEQYY. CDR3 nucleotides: TGTGCCACCACCGGGACAGGGATTTACGAGCAGTACTAC.

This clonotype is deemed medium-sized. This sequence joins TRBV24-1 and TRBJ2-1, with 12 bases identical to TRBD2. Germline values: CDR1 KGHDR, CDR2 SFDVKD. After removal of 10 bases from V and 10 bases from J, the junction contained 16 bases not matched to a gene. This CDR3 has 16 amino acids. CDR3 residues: CATLPSWASGRGEQFF. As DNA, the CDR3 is TGTGCCACTCTCCCAAGCTGGGCTAGCGGGAGGGGGGAGCAGTTCTTC.

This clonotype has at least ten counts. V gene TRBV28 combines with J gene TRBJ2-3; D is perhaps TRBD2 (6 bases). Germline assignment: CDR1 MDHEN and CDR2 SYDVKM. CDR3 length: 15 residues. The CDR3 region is CSAGGAGRGTDTQYF. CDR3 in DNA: TGTTCGGCAGGCGGGGCGGGGCGTGGAACAGATACGCAGTATTTT.

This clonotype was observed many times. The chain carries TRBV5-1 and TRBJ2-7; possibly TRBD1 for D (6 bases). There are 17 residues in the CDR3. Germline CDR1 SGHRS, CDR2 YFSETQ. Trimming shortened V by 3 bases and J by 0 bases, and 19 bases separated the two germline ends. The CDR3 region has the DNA TGCGCCAGCAGCTCCAGTTCCAGGGGCCCCAACTCCTACGAGCAGTACTTC. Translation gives CASSSSSRGPNSYEQYF.

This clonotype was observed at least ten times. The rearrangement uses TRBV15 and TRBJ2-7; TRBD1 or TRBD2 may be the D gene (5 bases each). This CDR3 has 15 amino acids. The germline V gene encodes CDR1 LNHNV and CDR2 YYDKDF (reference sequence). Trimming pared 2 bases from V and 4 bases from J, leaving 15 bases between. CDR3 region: CATSRHGTHHYEQYF. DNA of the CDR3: TGTGCCACCAGCAGACACGGGACCCACCATTACGAGCAGTACTTC.

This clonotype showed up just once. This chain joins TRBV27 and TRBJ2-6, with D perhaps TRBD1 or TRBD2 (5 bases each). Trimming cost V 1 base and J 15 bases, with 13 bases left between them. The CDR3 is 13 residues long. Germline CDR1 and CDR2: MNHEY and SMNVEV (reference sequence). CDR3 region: CASSLFAGSPLTF. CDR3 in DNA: TGTGCCAGCAGTTTATTTGCAGGGAGCCCCCTGACTTTC. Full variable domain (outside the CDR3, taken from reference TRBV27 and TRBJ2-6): EAQVTQNPRYLITVTGKKLTVTCSQNMNHEYMSWYRQDPGLGLRQIYYSMNVEVTDKGDVPEGYKVSRKEKRNFPLILESPSPNQTSLYFCASSLFAGSPLTFGAGSRLTVL.